This T cell receptor beta chain was obtained from a study of blood T cells in healthy people across ages (dated by TCRdb to the mid-2010s). About the investigation overall: In model experiments, roughly one uniquely barcoded TCR beta cDNA molecule per two T cells was captured by template switching. Using deep sequencing normalized with unique cDNA molecular identifiers, the study measured how TCR beta repertoire diversity changes with age. Four age groups were formed from the donors: young (average approximately 15 years), middle-aged (around 37), aged (approximately 60) and long-lived (around 80). Two additional independent replicas of 1 million unique cDNA reads from the same blood draw were analyzed for two donors (one aged 18 to 29 and one aged 80 or older).

Notes on this clonotype: The target of this receptor is not known. The record has no base qualities; no much larger clone is one base away.

The method behind the library was 5' RACE. The instrument given in TCRdb is Illumina HiSeq 2500. A second roughly 6 to 12 cycle PCR used a sample-barcoded 5' primer and a J-beta primer mix. Each TCR beta cDNA molecule received a unique molecular identifier from a template-switch 5' adaptor carrying 12 random nucleotides. At least 2.5 million CDR3-containing paired-end reads were obtained from each sample. All of the RNA was converted into first-strand cDNA using the Mint cDNA synthesis kit, with a TRBC-specific oligonucleotide serving as the primer. After uracil-DNA glycosylase treatment, a first 18-cycle PCR used universal primers M1SS and BC2_uni_R on all cDNA. Processing in the source paper ran as follows. For normalization, 1 million high-quality reads were randomly selected from each sample, with every read carrying a distinct molecular identifier. Instead of being binned into consensus sequences, reads with shared molecular identifiers were discarded. MiTCR, run with a Q25 quality threshold and the strictest error-elimination algorithm, handled CDR3 identification, clonotype clustering and error correction. A nonparametric unseen species model with Euler transformation was used to estimate a lower bound on total TCR beta diversity. TCRdb trimmed public reads at Q25 via fastp, called clones via MiXCR and kept in-frame beta chains. Entries are consolidated by CDR3 protein sequence, retaining the most common genes and DNA. TCRdb assigned the V and J calls; the authors' analysis was not used. Recorded for this sample are over 750,000 distinct CDR3 sequences; around 25% of them occurred a single time. The top ten clonotypes cover more than 8% of the sample.

The paper's findings and limits, for the study overall: Because the CMV infection status of the donors was unknown, age-related changes in expanded clonotypes may potentially have been confounded. Since profiling was done on bulk unsorted PBMCs, naive and antigen-experienced compartments could not be conclusively compared. The percentage of naive T cells measured by flow cytometry correlated strongly with observed TCR beta diversity. Compared with the aged group, the long-lived group had more naive CD4+ T cells, fewer expanded clones and increased TCR diversity, a pattern suggesting age selection. Observed TCR beta diversity per million T cells fell roughly linearly with age, and a significant reduction was already apparent by age roughly 40. Estimates of total diversity based on one million sequenced T cells were considered lower bounds and underestimates.

Donors were around 37 systemically healthy Caucasian individuals from Russia aged roughly 6 to 90 years. Approximately 9.7 milliliters of peripheral blood were drawn from each donor into EDTA-treated Vacutainer tubes. Ficoll-Paque density-gradient centrifugation was used to isolate PBMCs, with at least 6 million per sample. Trizol reagent was used to extract total RNA from PBMCs, with at least 6 micrograms per sample. Naive CD45RAhigh/CD27high T cell percentages were measured by flow cytometry on a PBMC aliquot from every donor. The V end loses 0 bases and the J end loses 0 bases, and a stretch of 9 bases separates them. The germline V gene supplies CDR1 SGDLS and CDR2 YYNGEE. The CDR3 contains 16 residues, cysteine and phenylalanine counted. The entry retains the CDR3 DNA only, 48 bases that are in frame from base 1. These sequences were also reported in another study, on T cells of mothers and their children. The second source states: Donors were nine systemically healthy Caucasian individuals: three mothers and their six children. cDNA synthesis used all of the extracted RNA, with approximately 1.4 ug of RNA in each 15 ul reaction. In the second PCR, the M1S primer added sample barcodes and 2-4 random nucleotides. Each mother yielded over 8 million TCR beta CDR3 reads and each child about 3 million reads. Thymic selection shapes the output of TCR recombination in a similar way in related and unrelated pairs, and inherited differences have a minor effect. Normalized repertoire overlap was always slightly but never significantly higher in related than unrelated mother-child pairs. With a sensitivity of about 100 clones per million clonotypes, no persistent microchimeric T cell clones were detected. The study used deep NGS to compare TCR beta repertoires of mothers and children, seeking features distinguishing related mother-child pairs from unrelated individuals. Mothers averaged roughly 36 +/- 4 years of age and children averaged about 10 +/- 4 years. After adapter ligation was performed with NEBNext reagents, the libraries were sequenced on an Illumina HiSeq 2000 with 100+100 nt paired-end reads. To avoid cross-contamination, the mother libraries and the child libraries were prepared a month apart and sequenced in separate runs. For each donor, somewhere between roughly 450,000 and 2,200,000 distinct TCR beta clonotypes were identified. Naive TCR beta clonotypes were estimated from low-frequency clonotypes matched to each donor's FACS-determined naive share, without sorting.

This clonotype was obtained from a boy between 10 and 17 years old in good health. Sequenced sample: blood. The chain was built from TRBV9 and TRBJ1-4, with no confidently assigned D gene. The CDR3 region: CASSVGSGATNEKLFF. The nucleotide sequence reads as follows: TGTGCCAGCAGCGTAGGGTCAGGAGCAACTAATGAAAAACTGTTTTTT.